Each of the 25 T cell receptor beta chains below was sequenced from the same sample in a study of T-cell reconstitution after alpha-beta-depleted transplantation in children. A TCRbeta library incorporating unique molecular identifiers was prepared. Using its own MiXCR run on the PCR reads, TCRdb lists one record per CDR3 protein. The sample shows over 90,000 distinct CDR3 sequences, around 6.1% of them seen only once. The specimen comprised PBMCs, mostly from graft donor cells, sampled 60 days after TCRalphabeta/CD19-depleted stem cell transplant. The receptors originated from a female patient between 2 and 15 years old who had a stem cell transplant for Fanconi anemia, so the T cells may come from the graft donor.

The sample holds many counts of this clonotype. The rearrangement uses TRBV19 and TRBJ2-7; D is perhaps TRBD2 (5 bases). Trimming cost V 2 bases and J 3 bases, with 5 bases left between them. This CDR3 contains 12 residues. Germline lookup yields CDR1 LNHDA and CDR2 SQIVND (reference sequence). This CDR3 is CASSISGYEQYF. The CDR3 DNA is TGTGCCAGTAGTATAAGCGGCTACGAGCAGTACTTC.

This clonotype occurred many times. V usage is TRBV12-3 or TRBV12-4 and J usage is TRBJ1-2; the match to TRBD1 covers 8 bases. V dropped 6 bases and J dropped 2; count of bases not matched to a gene: 17. The CDR3 extends over 18 amino acids. This chain's CDR3 is CASSGFGQGPFRNYGYTF. For the CDR3, the DNA is TGTGCCAGCAGCGGTTTTGGACAGGGCCCATTCCGGAACTATGGCTACACCTTC.

In this sample, this clonotype turned up many times. V gene TRBV12-3 or TRBV12-4 combines with J gene TRBJ1-3; tentatively, D is TRBD1 (5 bases). With 3 bases removed from V and 0 bases from J, the gap between germline ends came to 18 bases. This CDR3 region has 18 residues. CDR3 sequence reads: CASSFWGVQNHSGNTIYF. The CDR3 bases are TGTGCCAGCAGTTTTTGGGGGGTTCAGAACCACTCTGGAAACACCATATATTTT.

This clonotype was picked up many times. This chain connects TRBV18 to TRBJ1-4, with 8 bases fitting TRBD1. J was trimmed by 15 bases and V by 2 bases; bases with no gene match: 14. The CDR3 has 15 residues. Germline CDR1 reads KGHSH; CDR2 reads LQKENI. As DNA, the CDR3 is TGTGCCAGCTCACCAAAAGGACAGGGCCCCGCACGGTTGTTTTTT. This encodes CASSPKGQGPARLFF.

The V and J genes are TRBV20-1 and TRBJ1-6, with D perhaps matching TRBD1 (5 bases). Germline CDR1 DFQATT, CDR2 SNEGSKA (reference sequence). The CDR3 totals 13 residues. V dropped 1 base and J dropped 10 bases, with 11 bases sitting between them. CDR3 region: CSARGQRGSPLHF. The CDR3 coding sequence is TGCAGTGCTAGAGGCCAGAGGGGCTCACCCCTCCACTTT.

A few counts support this clonotype. The chain has TRBV6-2 or TRBV6-3 and TRBJ1-5; TRBD1 aligns across 8 bases. The V segment lost 6 bases and the J segment 0 bases; nucleotides outside the gene matches: 10. Germline V gene lookup returns CDR1 MNHEY and CDR2 SVGEGT. The CDR3 runs to 17 residues. CDR3 sequence (DNA): TGTGCCAGCAGCCACTCTCGGACAGGGAATAGCAATCAGCCCCAGCATTTT. The encoded protein is CASSHSRTGNSNQPQHF.

Many counts were recorded for this clonotype. The CDR3 sequence: CAWRATSGVTYEQYF. CDR3 sequence (DNA): TGTGCCTGGAGAGCAACTAGCGGGGTCACCTACGAGCAGTACTTC. The chain links TRBV30 to TRBJ2-7, with 10 bases aligning to TRBD2. The V gene end was trimmed by 3 bases and the J gene end by 2 bases; junction bases not matched to a gene: 7. This CDR3 has 15 amino acids. Germline lookup yields CDR1 GTSNPN and CDR2 SVGIG (reference sequence). Full variable domain (outside the CDR3, taken from reference TRBV30 and TRBJ2-7): SQTIHQWPATLVQPVGSPLSLECTVEGTSNPNLYWYRQAAGRGLQLLFYSVGIGQISSEVPQNLSASRPQDRQFILSSKKLLLSDSGFYLCAWRATSGVTYEQYFGPGTRLTVT.

This clonotype has a count of ten or more. This chain uses TRBV4-2 with TRBJ2-4; D call uncertain. This CDR3 is built from 16 residues. Germline V gives CDR1 LGHNA, CDR2 YNFKEQ. V shed 0 bases and J shed 9 bases, with 18 bases lying between them. CDR3 sequence (DNA): TGTGCCAGCAGCCAAGATGATCGCGGATTAATGGGCATTCAGTACTTC. Translated: CASSQDDRGLMGIQYF.

This clonotype was seen repeatedly, ten times or more. The chain joins TRBV25-1 to TRBJ1-6; 9 bases are shared with TRBD1. J was trimmed by 7 bases and V by 2 bases; bases with no gene match: 6. Germline V CDR1 and CDR2: MGHDK, SYGVNS. There are 16 residues in the CDR3. The DNA of the CDR3 is TGTGCCAGCAGTGAACCGAGGGGACAGGGAAATTCACCCCTCCACTTT. As protein: CASSEPRGQGNSPLHF.

The J gene is TRBJ2-7, the V gene TRBV18; TRBD1 matches 7 bases. The CDR3 covers 15 residues. The germline CDR1 and CDR2 sequences are KGHSH and LQKENI. V trimming: 3 bases; J trimming: 2 bases; junction bases outside the gene matches: 7. The DNA of the CDR3 is TGTGCCAGCTCACCTCCGGGACAGTACCCCTACGAGCAGTACTTC. It codes for CASSPPGQYPYEQYF.

This rearrangement joins TRBV4-2 to TRBJ2-3; D call uncertain. Germline V lookup: CDR1 LGHNA, CDR2 YNFKEQ. This CDR3 spans 14 amino acids. V was shortened by 2 bases and J by 2 bases, with 8 bases between the two germline ends. CDR3 DNA sequence: TGTGCCAGCAGCCAACACGACCCCACAGATACGCAGTATTTT. Its protein product is CASSQHDPTDTQYF.

This clonotype was picked up many times. The V gene is TRBV5-1, the J gene TRBJ2-7; D is unclear. The CDR3 has 15 amino acids. Between the trimmed V and J ends, which lost 5 bases and 2 bases, there was a span of 17 bases. Germline CDR1 reads SGHRS; CDR2 reads YFSETQ. DNA of the CDR3: TGCGCCAGCAGATCAGCGAACACAGCGCCCTACGAGCAGTACTTC. Its translation: CASRSANTAPYEQYF.

This clonotype has only a few counts. This rearrangement joins TRBV20-1 to TRBJ1-5, with 8 bases identical to TRBD1. The V gene's germline CDR1 is DFQATT and CDR2 SNEGSKA (reference sequence). CDR3 length: 13 amino acids. Unmatched junction bases numbered 4, after V lost 6 bases and J lost 3 bases. The DNA of the CDR3 is TGCAGTGCCAACAGGGGGGACAATCAGCCCCAGCATTTT. Translated: CSANRGDNQPQHF.

This clonotype was recorded at least ten times. This rearrangement joins TRBV29-1 to TRBJ2-1; 9 bases agree with TRBD2. With V trimmed by 6 bases and J by 6 bases, 12 bases remained unmatched. The CDR3 is 15 residues long. The V gene's germline CDR1 is SQVTM and CDR2 ANQGSEA. CDR3 protein: CSVKGGLAGSNEQFF. CDR3 bases: TGCAGCGTCAAGGGGGGGCTAGCGGGAAGCAATGAGCAGTTCTTC.

This clonotype has just a few counts. This chain links TRBV28 with TRBJ1-1; 7 bases align to TRBD1. This CDR3 is 15 amino acids long. Germline CDR1 and CDR2: MDHEN and SYDVKM. With 0 bases clipped from V and 4 bases from J, the junction kept 5 bases outside the gene matches. The CDR3 DNA sequence: TGTGCCAGCAGTTTATGGGGGACAGCTTTCACTGAAGCTTTCTTT. Translating gives CASSLWGTAFTEAFF.

This clonotype occurred many times. The rearrangement links TRBV5-1 to TRBJ2-3; TRBD1 matches at 7 bases. The CDR3 runs to 15 residues. V was pared by 4 bases and J by 5 bases, with 10 bases of the junction left unmatched. Per germline, CDR1 SGHRS and CDR2 YFSETQ. CDR3 amino acids: CASSPGTDGGDTQYF. The CDR3 DNA follows: TGCGCCAGCAGCCCCGGGACAGATGGGGGAGATACGCAGTATTTT.

This clonotype was seen at least ten times. The V and J genes are TRBV5-6 and TRBJ2-5; D perhaps matches TRBD2 (6 bases). Trimming stripped 0 bases from V and 4 bases from J, with 10 bases between. Germline CDR1 and CDR2: SGHDT and YYEEEE. The CDR3 consists of 14 residues. The CDR3, as DNA: TGTGCCAGCAGCTTGGTAATGGGGGGAGAGACCCAGTACTTC. The encoded protein is CASSLVMGGETQYF.

This clonotype occurred many times. The genes are TRBV29-1 and TRBJ1-4, with D unresolved. Looked up from germline, CDR1 is SQVTM and CDR2 is ANQGSEA. V lost 2 bases and J 8 bases, leaving 9 bases between the germline ends. The CDR3 covers 12 residues. The CDR3 nucleotides are TGCAGCGTTGAATTTGAGAGGGAAAAACTGTTTTTT. This codes for CSVEFEREKLFF.

There are a few counts of this clonotype. The chain employs TRBV5-1 and TRBJ1-6; D unclear. Germline values: CDR1 SGHRS, CDR2 YFSETQ. CDR3 size: 15 residues. Trimming left V 3 bases short and J 4 bases short, with 11 bases between. CDR3 residues: CASSSVGLYNSPLHF. CDR3 nucleotide sequence: TGCGCCAGCAGCTCCGTAGGGCTTTATAATTCACCCCTCCACTTT.

This clonotype was found many times. The chain uses TRBV21-1 and TRBJ2-3; the DNA was not used to check the table's D call, TRBD1. TRBV21-1 is tagged as a pseudogene. The CDR3 is 14 amino acids. CDR3 loop: CASSNDSLADTQYF. The CDR3 DNA reads as TGTGCCAGCAGCAACGACAGCCTGGCAGATACGCAGTATTTT.

The table lists this clonotype with many counts. This chain joins TRBV2 and TRBJ2-5; 15 bases match TRBD2. V gave up 6 bases and J gave up 5 bases; unmatched junction bases: 7. The length of the CDR3 is 16 residues. CDR1 is SNHLY, CDR2 FYNNEI, per germline. CDR3 residues: CASRGLAGGVKETQYF. CDR3 DNA: TGTGCCAGCAGAGGACTAGCGGGGGGGGTAAAGGAGACCCAGTACTTC. Supplemented by reference TRBV2 and TRBJ2-5, the full variable domain reads EPEVTQTPSHQVTQMGQEVILRCVPISNHLYFYWYRQILGQKVEFLVSFYNNEISEKSEIFDDQFSVERPDGSNFTLKIRSTKLEDSAMYFCASRGLAGGVKETQYFGPGTRLLVL.

This clonotype was counted at least ten times. J is TRBJ1-5 and V is TRBV25-1; D remains ambiguous. Germline V gene sequence: CDR1 MGHDK, CDR2 SYGVNS. The V and J ends lost 5 bases and 1 base respectively, with 9 bases between them. The CDR3 contains 14 residues. For the CDR3, the DNA is TGTGCCAGCAGTAATGGGAGGAGCAATCAGCCCCAGCATTTT. Its translation is CASSNGRSNQPQHF. Combining the CDR3 with reference TRBV25-1 and TRBJ1-5 gives the whole variable domain EADIYQTPRYLVIGTGKKITLECSQTMGHDKMYWYQQDPGMELHLIHYSYGVNSTEKGDLSSESTVSRIRTEHFPLTLESARPSHTSQYLCASSNGRSNQPQHFGDGTRLSIL.

Ten or more counts support this clonotype. The CDR3 DNA sequence: TGCAGTGCCCCCGGAGTGAGGGGTCACACCATATATTTT. It is translated as CSAPGVRGHTIYF. The J gene is TRBJ1-3, the V gene TRBV20-1, with D perhaps TRBD1 (5 bases). Per the germline V gene, CDR1 is DFQATT and CDR2 is SNEGSKA (reference sequence). The CDR3 loop spans 13 amino acids. The V and J ends lost 6 bases and 8 bases respectively, with 17 bases between them.

The chain uses TRBV28 and TRBJ1-2; perhaps TRBD1 as D (5 bases). The length of the CDR3 is 15 residues. The germline V gene has CDR1 MDHEN and CDR2 SYDVKM. Trimming stripped 2 bases from V and 3 bases from J, with 13 bases between. The CDR3 sequence: CASSLVRGPYYGYTF. CDR3 in DNA: TGTGCCAGCAGTTTAGTTCGGGGACCTTACTATGGCTACACCTTC.

This clonotype was recorded at least ten times. V and J are TRBV7-9 and TRBJ2-3, with 7 positions matching TRBD2. Per germline, CDR1 SEHNR and CDR2 FQNEAQ (reference sequence). The CDR3 is made up of 14 amino acids. Trimming removed 5 bases from V and 2 bases from J; junction bases left unmatched: 4. The CDR3 DNA is TGTGCCAGCAGCCCGGGACTACACACAGATACGCAGTATTTT. Translation gives CASSPGLHTDTQYF. Complete variable domain (other parts from reference TRBV7-9 and TRBJ2-3): DTGVSQNPRHKITKRGQNVTFRCDPISEHNRLYWYRQTLGQGPEFLTYFQNEAQLEKSRLLSDRFSAERPKGSFSTLEIQRTEQGDSAMYLCASSPGLHTDTQYFGPGTRLTVL.